Presented here are 13 T cell receptor beta chains from one specimen sequenced in a study of PD-L1 blockade in urothelial cancer. As for time point: peripheral blood 6 weeks after treatment start. TCRdb's copy holds only in-frame clones and misses some; the assay was immunoSEQ multiplex PCR. The data contain roughly 50,000 clones, 70% to 90% of them singletons. Sample: PBMCs, taken around atezolizumab (anti-PD-L1) treatment. The receptor set was obtained from a man aged 65 to 79 with urothelial cancer.

This chain links TRBV9 with TRBJ2-1; 8 bases agree with TRBD2. Trimming took 0 bases from V and 8 from J; bases not matched to a gene: 7. Germline CDR1 is SGDLS and CDR2 is YYNGEE. This CDR3 has 15 amino acids. The CDR3 nucleotides are TGTGCCAGCAGCGTAGAGGGGACTAGATATGATGAGCAGTTCTTC. Translated, it gives CASSVEGTRYDEQFF. The entire variable domain, with the rest obtained from reference TRBV9 and TRBJ2-1, is as follows: DSGVTQTPKHLITATGQRVTLRCSPRSGDLSVYWYQQSLDQGLQFLIQYYNGEERAKGNILERFSAQQFPDLHSELNLSSLELGDSALYFCASSVEGTRYDEQFFGPGTRLTVL.

The chain couples TRBV6-1 to TRBJ2-5, with D maybe TRBD1 (5 bases). Looked up from germline, CDR1 is MNHNS and CDR2 is SASEGT. Trimming removed 5 bases from V and 1 base from J, with 8 bases in between. This CDR3 spans 13 amino acids. The CDR3 region is CASSRQIQETQYF. CDR3 DNA sequence: TGTGCCAGCAGTAGACAGATCCAAGAGACCCAGTACTTC.

The rearrangement joins TRBV27 to TRBJ1-4; tentatively, D is TRBD1 (6 bases). V was pared by 0 bases and J by 5 bases, with 10 bases between. Germline V gives CDR1 MNHEY, CDR2 SMNVEV (reference sequence). This CDR3 has 15 amino acids. CDR3 region: CASSLSRGGNEKLFF. The CDR3 DNA is TGTGCCAGCAGTTTATCGAGGGGGGGGAATGAAAAACTGTTTTTT.

The rearrangement links TRBV27 to TRBJ1-2; D unresolved. The CDR3 is made up of 14 amino acids. Per the germline V gene, CDR1 is MNHEY and CDR2 is SMNVEV (reference sequence). V lost 6 bases, J lost 8 bases, and 19 bases lay in between. The CDR3: CASRPLDVARGYTF. CDR3 nucleotide sequence: TGTGCCAGCAGACCCCTCGATGTGGCTCGAGGCTACACCTTC.

J is TRBJ1-2 and V is TRBV20-1; no definite D call. Germline V gives CDR1 DFQATT, CDR2 SNEGSKA (reference sequence). The CDR3 loop spans 11 amino acids. V was cut by 4 bases and J by 3 bases, with 6 bases left in between. DNA of the CDR3: TGCAGTGCTACCGGGGACTATGGCTACACCTTC. Translating gives CSATGDYGYTF.

There are a few counts of this clone. The V gene is TRBV2, the J gene TRBJ2-2; unclear D gene. Germline CDR1 is SNHLY and CDR2 is FYNNEI. CDR3 size: 15 residues. V was pared by 0 bases and J by 6 bases, with 11 bases between. Here the CDR3 reads CASSEARGSPGELFF. The CDR3 region has the DNA TGTGCCAGCAGTGAAGCAAGAGGTAGCCCCGGGGAGCTGTTTTTT.

The CDR3 sequence is CATSRDGSSGYTF. CDR3 nucleotides: TGTGCCACCAGCAGAGATGGGAGTTCCGGCTACACCTTC. The chain joins TRBV15 to TRBJ1-2; D uncertain. This CDR3 has 13 residues. V shed 0 bases and J shed 8 bases, with 10 bases lying between them. Germline V gene sequence: CDR1 LNHNV, CDR2 YYDKDF (reference sequence).

V and J are TRBV10-3 and TRBJ1-5; D uncertain. Germline V gene sequence: CDR1 ENHRY, CDR2 SYGVKD. Trimming took off 4 bases at V and 5 bases at J, with 9 bases between the two ends. This CDR3 contains 13 residues. The CDR3 sequence is CAISVGVDQPQHF. In DNA, the CDR3 is TGTGCCATCAGTGTCGGGGTGGATCAGCCCCAGCATTTT.

This chain uses TRBV18 with TRBJ1-1; perhaps TRBD1 as D (6 bases). With 3 bases removed from V and 6 bases from J, the gap between germline ends came to 17 bases. The CDR3 spans 15 residues. Germline CDR1 KGHSH, CDR2 LQKENI. The CDR3 here is CASSPRDTSGPEAFF. In DNA, the CDR3 is TGTGCCAGCTCACCCCGGGACACCTCGGGGCCTGAAGCTTTCTTT.

The chain carries TRBV28 and TRBJ1-1, with unresolved D. Trimming stripped 3 bases from V and 0 bases from J, with 8 bases between. The V gene's germline CDR1 is MDHEN and CDR2 SYDVKM. The CDR3 runs 14 residues. CDR3 protein: CASSFLAMNTEAFF. The CDR3 DNA reads TGTGCCAGCAGTTTTTTGGCCATGAACACTGAAGCTTTCTTT.

The rearrangement links TRBV5-8 to TRBJ1-1; the D gene is possibly TRBD1 (5 bases). The V end lost 0 bases, the J end lost 0 bases, and 9 bases lay between the germline ends. The CDR3 totals 15 residues. Germline-derived CDR1 and CDR2 are SGHTS and YDEGEE. The CDR3 coding sequence is TGTGCCAGCAGCTTGGTCCCGACAGTGAACACTGAAGCTTTCTTT. This translates into CASSLVPTVNTEAFF.

This CDR3 reads CASSTGTSGNTIYF. The CDR3 DNA reads TGTGCCAGCAGCACCGGGACTTCTGGAAACACCATATATTTT. This chain links TRBV27 with TRBJ1-3; D might be TRBD1 (5 bases). The CDR3 has 14 residues. Germline assignment: CDR1 MNHEY and CDR2 SMNVEV (reference sequence). Trimming stripped 6 bases from V and 1 base from J, with 10 bases between.

This clone appeared a few times. This chain uses TRBV6-5 with TRBJ1-1; 7 bases fit TRBD1. The germline V gene has CDR1 MNHEY and CDR2 SVGAGI. The V gene end was trimmed by 2 bases and the J gene end by 7 bases; junction bases not matched to a gene: 1. This CDR3 has 12 residues. The CDR3 region is CASSYRQGEAFF. CDR3 DNA sequence: TGTGCCAGCAGTTACAGACAGGGTGAAGCTTTCTTT.